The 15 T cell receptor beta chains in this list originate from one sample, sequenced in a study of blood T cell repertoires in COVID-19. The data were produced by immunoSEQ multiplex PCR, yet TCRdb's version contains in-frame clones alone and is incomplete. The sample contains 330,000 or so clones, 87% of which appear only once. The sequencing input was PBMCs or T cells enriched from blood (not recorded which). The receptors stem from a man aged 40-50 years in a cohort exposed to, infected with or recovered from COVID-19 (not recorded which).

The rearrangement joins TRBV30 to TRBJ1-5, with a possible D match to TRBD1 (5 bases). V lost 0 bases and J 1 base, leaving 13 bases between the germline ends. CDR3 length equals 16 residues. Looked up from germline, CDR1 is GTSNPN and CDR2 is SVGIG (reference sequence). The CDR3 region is CAWSVAGRFSNQPQHF. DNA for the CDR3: TGTGCCTGGAGTGTGGCAGGGCGCTTCAGCAATCAGCCCCAGCATTTT.

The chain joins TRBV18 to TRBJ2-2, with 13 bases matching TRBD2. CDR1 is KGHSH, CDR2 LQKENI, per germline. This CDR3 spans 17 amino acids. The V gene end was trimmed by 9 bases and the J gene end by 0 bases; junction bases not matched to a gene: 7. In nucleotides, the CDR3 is TGTGCCAGTTCCGGACTAGCGGGAGTATCGAACACCGGGGAGCTGTTTTTT. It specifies CASSGLAGVSNTGELFF.

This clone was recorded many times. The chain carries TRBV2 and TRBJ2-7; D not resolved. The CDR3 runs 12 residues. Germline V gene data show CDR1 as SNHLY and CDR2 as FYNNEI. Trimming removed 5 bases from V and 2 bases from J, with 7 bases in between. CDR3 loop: CASSSGTYEQYF. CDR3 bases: TGTGCCAGCAGTTCAGGCACCTACGAGCAGTACTTC.

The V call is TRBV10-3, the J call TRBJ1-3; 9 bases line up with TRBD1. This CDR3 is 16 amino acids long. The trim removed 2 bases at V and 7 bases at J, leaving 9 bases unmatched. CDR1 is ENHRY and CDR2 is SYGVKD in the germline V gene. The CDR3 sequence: CAISELTGGGRNTIYF. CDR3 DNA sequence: TGTGCCATCAGTGAGCTGACAGGGGGAGGTCGGAACACCATATATTTT.

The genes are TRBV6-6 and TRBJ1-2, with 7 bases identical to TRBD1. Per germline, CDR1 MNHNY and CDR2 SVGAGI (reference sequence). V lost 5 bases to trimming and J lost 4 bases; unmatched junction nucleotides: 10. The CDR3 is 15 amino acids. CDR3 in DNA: TGTGCCAGCAGTCGAGGACATCAGGGGGGCTATGGCTACACCTTC. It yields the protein CASSRGHQGGYGYTF.

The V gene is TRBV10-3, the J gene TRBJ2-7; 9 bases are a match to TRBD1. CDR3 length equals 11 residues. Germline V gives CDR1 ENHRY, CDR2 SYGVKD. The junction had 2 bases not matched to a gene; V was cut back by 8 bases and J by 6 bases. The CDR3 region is CAIGQGSEQYF. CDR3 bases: TGTGCCATCGGACAGGGGTCCGAGCAGTACTTC.

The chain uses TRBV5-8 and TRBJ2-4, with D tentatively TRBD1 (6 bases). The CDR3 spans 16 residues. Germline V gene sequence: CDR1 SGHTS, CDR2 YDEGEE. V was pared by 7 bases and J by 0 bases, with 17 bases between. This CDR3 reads CASGLRGPLAKNIQYF. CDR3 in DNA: TGTGCCAGCGGTCTCAGGGGCCCTCTAGCCAAAAACATTCAGTACTTC.

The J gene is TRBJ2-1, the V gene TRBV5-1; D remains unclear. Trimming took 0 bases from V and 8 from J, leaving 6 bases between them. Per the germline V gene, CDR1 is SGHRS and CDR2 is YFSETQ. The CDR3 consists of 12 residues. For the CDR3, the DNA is TGCGCCAGCAGCTTGGCCTCCTATGAGCAGTTCTTC. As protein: CASSLASYEQFF.

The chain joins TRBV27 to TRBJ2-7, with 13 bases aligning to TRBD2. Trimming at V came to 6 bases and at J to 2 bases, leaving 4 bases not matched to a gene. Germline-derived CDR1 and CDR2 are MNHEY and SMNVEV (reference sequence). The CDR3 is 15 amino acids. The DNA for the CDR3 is TGTGCCAGCAGCCGTACTAGCGGGGGGGCCTACGAGCAGTACTTC. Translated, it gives CASSRTSGGAYEQYF.

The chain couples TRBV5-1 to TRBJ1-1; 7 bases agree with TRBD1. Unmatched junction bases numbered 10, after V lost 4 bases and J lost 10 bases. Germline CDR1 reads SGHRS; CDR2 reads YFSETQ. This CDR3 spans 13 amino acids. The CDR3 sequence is CASSPDRRDLAFF. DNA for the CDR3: TGCGCCAGCAGCCCGGACAGGAGGGATTTAGCTTTCTTT.

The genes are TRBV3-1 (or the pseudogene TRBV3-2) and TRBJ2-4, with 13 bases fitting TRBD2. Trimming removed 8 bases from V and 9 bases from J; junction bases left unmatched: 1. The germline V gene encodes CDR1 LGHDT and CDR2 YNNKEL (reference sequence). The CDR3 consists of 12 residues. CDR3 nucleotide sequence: TGTGCCAGCTGGACTAGCGGGAGCATTCAGTACTTC. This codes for CASWTSGSIQYF.

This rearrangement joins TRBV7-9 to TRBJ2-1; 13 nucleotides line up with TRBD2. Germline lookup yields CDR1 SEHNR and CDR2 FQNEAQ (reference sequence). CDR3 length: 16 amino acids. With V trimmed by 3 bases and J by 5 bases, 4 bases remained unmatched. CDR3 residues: CASSFDTSGRDNEQFF. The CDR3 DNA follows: TGTGCCAGCAGCTTCGATACTAGCGGGAGGGACAATGAGCAGTTCTTC. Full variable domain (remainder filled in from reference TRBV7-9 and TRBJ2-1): DTGVSQNPRHKITKRGQNVTFRCDPISEHNRLYWYRQTLGQGPEFLTYFQNEAQLEKSRLLSDRFSAERPKGSFSTLEIQRTEQGDSAMYLCASSFDTSGRDNEQFFGPGTRLTVL.

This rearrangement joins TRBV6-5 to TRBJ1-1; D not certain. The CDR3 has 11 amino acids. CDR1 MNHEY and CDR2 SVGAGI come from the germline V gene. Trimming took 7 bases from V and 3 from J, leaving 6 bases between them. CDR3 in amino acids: CASTLDTEAFF. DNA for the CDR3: TGTGCCAGCACTCTTGACACTGAAGCTTTCTTT.

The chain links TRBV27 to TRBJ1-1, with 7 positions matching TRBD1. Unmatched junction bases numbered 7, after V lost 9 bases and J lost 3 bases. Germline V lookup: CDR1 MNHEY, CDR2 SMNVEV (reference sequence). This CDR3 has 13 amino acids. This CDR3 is CASALTGDTEAFF. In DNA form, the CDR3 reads TGTGCCAGTGCACTAACAGGGGACACTGAAGCTTTCTTT.

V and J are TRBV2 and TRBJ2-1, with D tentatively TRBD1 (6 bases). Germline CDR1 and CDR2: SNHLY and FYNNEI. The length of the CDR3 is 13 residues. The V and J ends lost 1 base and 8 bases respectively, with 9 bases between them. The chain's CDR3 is CASSEDRVHEQFF. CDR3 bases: TGTGCCAGCAGTGAAGACAGGGTCCATGAGCAGTTCTTC.